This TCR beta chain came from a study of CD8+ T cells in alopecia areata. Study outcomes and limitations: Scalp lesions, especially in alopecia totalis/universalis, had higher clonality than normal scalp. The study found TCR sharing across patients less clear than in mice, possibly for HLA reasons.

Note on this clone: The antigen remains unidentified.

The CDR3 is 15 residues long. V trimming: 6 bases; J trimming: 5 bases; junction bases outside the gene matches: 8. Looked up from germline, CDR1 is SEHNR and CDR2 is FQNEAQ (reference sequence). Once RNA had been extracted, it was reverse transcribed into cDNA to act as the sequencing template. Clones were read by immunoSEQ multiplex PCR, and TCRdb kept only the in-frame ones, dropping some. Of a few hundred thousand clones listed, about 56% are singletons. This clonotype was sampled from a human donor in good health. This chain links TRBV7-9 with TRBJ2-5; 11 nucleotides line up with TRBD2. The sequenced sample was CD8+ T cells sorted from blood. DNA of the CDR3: TGTGCCAGCAGTTTTAGCGGGGGGGCGCTGGAGACCCAGTACTTC. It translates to CASSFSGGALETQYF.